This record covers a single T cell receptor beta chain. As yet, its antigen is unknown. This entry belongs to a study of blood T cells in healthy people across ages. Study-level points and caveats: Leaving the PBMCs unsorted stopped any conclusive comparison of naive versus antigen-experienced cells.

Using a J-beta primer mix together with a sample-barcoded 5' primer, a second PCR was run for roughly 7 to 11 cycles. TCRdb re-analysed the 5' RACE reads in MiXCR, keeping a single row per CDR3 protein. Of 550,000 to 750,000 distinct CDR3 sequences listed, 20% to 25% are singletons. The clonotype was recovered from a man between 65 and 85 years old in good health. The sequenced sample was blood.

CDR3 coding DNA: TGTGCCAGCAGTTTTTGGGGCCCGTCAGGAGTAGATACGCAGTATTTT. Its translation: CASSFWGPSGVDTQYF. The chain employs TRBV12-3 or TRBV12-4 and TRBJ2-3; possibly TRBD1 for D (5 bases). The CDR3 is 16 amino acids. V was pared by 3 bases and J by 5 bases, with 18 bases between.